These T cell receptor beta chains were read from a single sample in a study of cytomegalovirus exposure and HLA in healthy donors. Data came from immunoSEQ multiplex PCR; TCRdb stores just in-frame clones and leaves some out. The sample has about 180,000 clones; around 77% are singletons. Input material: PBMCs. These receptors originate from a woman aged 30 to 39 in good health and CMV-seronegative. CDR3s include the opening cysteine and the closing phenylalanine or tryptophan. D genes are given only for firm matches. The size entry is marked missing in some rows and otherwise reads once, few, many or a size class.

D	size	V	J	length	DNA	CDR3
NA	NA	TRBV4-1	TRBJ1-1	17	TGCGCCAGCAGCCAAGCAGGCAGACCACCTATGAACACTGAAGCTTTCTTT	CASSQAGRPPMNTEAFF
NA	NA	TRBV9	TRBJ2-7	15	TGTGCCAGCAGCGTCGGCGGGGACAGTCCCTACGAGCAGTACTTC	CASSVGGDSPYEQYF
TRBD1	once	TRBV5-1	TRBJ2-1	14	TGCGCCAGCAGCCCCGGACAGGGTAACTATGAGCAGTTCTTC	CASSPGQGNYEQFF
NA	NA	TRBV5-6	TRBJ1-1	15	TGTGCCAGCAGCTGGGGTGGGGCCCCGGACACTGAAGCTTTCTTT	CASSWGGAPDTEAFF
NA	NA	TRBV6-6	TRBJ1-1	15	TGTGCCAGCAGACGACGTAGACAGGACAACACTGAAGCTTTCTTT	CASRRRRQDNTEAFF
NA	NA	TRBV30	TRBJ1-4	11	TGTGCCTGGAGTGTCGGTGAAAAACTGTTTTTT	CAWSVGEKLFF
TRBD1	NA	TRBV5-6	TRBJ1-4	15	TGTGCCAGCAGCTTGGGATTGACAGGGACTGAAAAACTGTTTTTT	CASSLGLTGTEKLFF
TRBD1	NA	TRBV6-7	TRBJ1-5	20	TGTGCCAGCAGTTACTCGATTTTCCCCTGGGCAGGGGGCAACAATCAGCCCCAGCATTTT	CASSYSIFPWAGGNNQPQHF
NA	once	TRBV4-1	TRBJ1-5	17	TGCGCCAGCAGCCAAGGGAACAGAAGATATAGCAATCAGCCCCAGCATTTT	CASSQGNRRYSNQPQHF
NA	once	TRBV5-6	TRBJ2-5	15	TGTGCCAGCAGCTTGGTGACAGTTGGGCAAGAGACCCAGTACTTC	CASSLVTVGQETQYF
TRBD2	NA	TRBV6-1	TRBJ2-2	15	TGTGCCAGCAGTTCTAGCGGCACGAACACCGGGGAGCTGTTTTTT	CASSSSGTNTGELFF
TRBD1	NA	TRBV7-9	TRBJ2-7	14	TGTGCCAGCAGCTCCCGGGACAGAACCTACGAGCAGTACTTC	CASSSRDRTYEQYF
TRBD2	NA	TRBV5-1	TRBJ2-3	15	TGCGCCAGCAGCTTGGGACTAGCCGTAACAGATACGCAGTATTTT	CASSLGLAVTDTQYF
NA	NA	TRBV5-6	TRBJ1-3	18	TGTGCCAGCAGCTTGACTCTGACGGGGATTCTCTCTGGAAACACCATATATTTT	CASSLTLTGILSGNTIYF
NA	NA	TRBV2	TRBJ1-2	16	TGTGCCAGCAGATCCCGGGAGGGCCGAGCTAACTATGGCTACACCTTC	CASRSREGRANYGYTF
TRBD2	NA	TRBV7-6	TRBJ2-3	16	TGTGCCAGCAGCTTAGCTAGCGGGGGACTTTTAGATACGCAGTATTTT	CASSLASGGLLDTQYF
NA	NA	TRBV19	TRBJ2-6	15	TGTGCCAGTAGTATACCCCGGTCTGGGGCCAACGTCCTGACTTTC	CASSIPRSGANVLTF
TRBD1	NA	TRBV7-6	TRBJ2-7	14	TGTGCCAGCAGCTTCGGGACAGGGGGGTACGAGCAGTACTTC	CASSFGTGGYEQYF
NA	NA	TRBV6-1	TRBJ1-5	14	TGTGCCAGCACCTCGACAGGTAGCAATCAGCCCCAGCATTTT	CASTSTGSNQPQHF
TRBD1	NA	TRBV5-6	TRBJ1-1	16	TGTGCCAGCAGCTCGGCCCGGGAGGGGGCGGAGGCTGAAGCTTTCTTT	CASSSAREGAEAEAFF
TRBD1	NA	TRBV12-5	TRBJ2-7	15	TGTGCTAGTGGTTTGACAGGGGGTCGGAAGAACGAGCAGTACTTC	CASGLTGGRKNEQYF
TRBD1	few	TRBV19	TRBJ1-5	16	TGTGCCAGTAGTATATACGGGACAGGGCAGGGGCAGCCCCAGCATTTT	CASSIYGTGQGQPQHF
NA	NA	TRBV18	TRBJ1-5	15	TGTGCCAGCTCCCCGGAGGGAACGAAGAATCAGCCCCAGCATTTT	CASSPEGTKNQPQHF
NA	NA	TRBV12-5	TRBJ2-5	16	TGTGCTAGTGGTTCGGGCCCGACAGTGTACCAAGAGACCCAGTACTTC	CASGSGPTVYQETQYF
TRBD2	NA	TRBV10-3	TRBJ2-5	16	TGTGCCATCAGTGAGTCCGCGACTAGCGGCCCCCGGGCCCAGTACTTC	CAISESATSGPRAQYF
NA	few	TRBV4-3	TRBJ2-6	17	TGCGCCAGCAGCCAAGATGGAGGGGGCGCTGGGGCCAACGTCCTGACTTTC	CASSQDGGGAGANVLTF
TRBD1	few	TRBV7-8	TRBJ1-6	13	TGTGCCAGCGGCGACAGGGATAATTCACCCCTCCACTTT	CASGDRDNSPLHF
NA	NA	TRBV6-1	TRBJ1-1	13	TGTGCCAGCAGTGAACAGGGCACCACTGAAGCTTTCTTT	CASSEQGTTEAFF
TRBD2	NA	TRBV11-2	TRBJ2-7	15	TGTGCCAGCAGCCAGACGTGGCGGGGGGGAGGGGAGCAGTACTTC	CASSQTWRGGGEQYF
NA	NA	TRBV5-6	TRBJ1-4	15	TGTGCCAGCAGCCTCGTCCGAGGGGGGGGTGAAAAACTGTTTTTT	CASSLVRGGGEKLFF
NA	NA	TRBV11-2	TRBJ1-1	14	TGTGCCAGCAGACGGATATCAGGTCCAGATGAAGCTTTCTTT	CASRRISGPDEAFF
TRBD1	NA	TRBV18	TRBJ1-3	17	TGTGCCAGCTCACCAAGAAACAGGGGAGTTTCTGGAAACACCATATATTTT	CASSPRNRGVSGNTIYF
TRBD2	NA	TRBV9	TRBJ2-7	14	TGTGCCAGCAGCGTAGACAGCGGGGGGGTGGAGCAGTACTTC	CASSVDSGGVEQYF
NA	NA	TRBV5-8	TRBJ1-2	14	TGTGCCAGCAGCTTGGGCGGACAAGTCTATGGCTACACCTTC	CASSLGGQVYGYTF
TRBD1	NA	TRBV30	TRBJ1-1	15	TGTGCCTGGAGTGTACGGGGGACAGGGGGGACTGAAGCTTTCTTT	CAWSVRGTGGTEAFF
TRBD1	NA	TRBV18	TRBJ2-2	16	TGTGCCAGCTCACCCTCGGCAGGGGGCAACACCGGGGAGCTGTTTTTT	CASSPSAGGNTGELFF
TRBD1	NA	TRBV18	TRBJ1-5	16	TGTGCCAGCTCACCTCTTACAGGGGCGGCAGGTCAGCCCCAGCATTTT	CASSPLTGAAGQPQHF
NA	NA	TRBV6-1	TRBJ1-2	15	TGTGCCAGCAGGCCCCGGTTGGTTCTCACCCATGGCTACACCTTC	CASRPRLVLTHGYTF
NA	few	TRBV9	TRBJ1-1	15	TGTGCCAGCAGCGTAGACCTAAGACAGAACACTGAAGCTTTCTTT	CASSVDLRQNTEAFF
NA	NA	TRBV7-3	TRBJ1-2	13	TGTGCCAGCAGCGCGACGGGGGGGCTTGGCTACACCTTC	CASSATGGLGYTF
NA	NA	TRBV29-1	TRBJ2-5	13	TGCAGCGTTGAAGGAGGGCTCCAAGAGACCCAGTACTTC	CSVEGGLQETQYF
TRBD1	few	TRBV11-2	TRBJ1-1	14	TGTGCCAGCACCGGGACAGGGTCGGGCACTGAAGCTTTCTTT	CASTGTGSGTEAFF
TRBD1	NA	TRBV15	TRBJ2-7	15	TGTGCCACCAGCAGAGAGCCACAGGGGCTCGACGAGCAGTACTTC	CATSREPQGLDEQYF
NA	few	TRBV30	TRBJ2-7	12	TGTGCCTGGAGTGCCACAGGGTACGAGCAGTACTTC	CAWSATGYEQYF
NA	NA	TRBV11-2	TRBJ2-7	16	TGTGCCAGCAGCTCCTCCCCGAAGGGGTATGTCTACGAGCAGTACTTC	CASSSSPKGYVYEQYF
TRBD2	NA	TRBV6-5	TRBJ2-7	15	TGTGCCAGCAGTTTCTTTAGCGGGGGGAGAGGGGAGCAGTACTTC	CASSFFSGGRGEQYF
TRBD1	NA	TRBV5-1	TRBJ1-6	14	TGCGCCAGCACTCCGGGACAGCCTTATTCACCCCTCCACTTT	CASTPGQPYSPLHF